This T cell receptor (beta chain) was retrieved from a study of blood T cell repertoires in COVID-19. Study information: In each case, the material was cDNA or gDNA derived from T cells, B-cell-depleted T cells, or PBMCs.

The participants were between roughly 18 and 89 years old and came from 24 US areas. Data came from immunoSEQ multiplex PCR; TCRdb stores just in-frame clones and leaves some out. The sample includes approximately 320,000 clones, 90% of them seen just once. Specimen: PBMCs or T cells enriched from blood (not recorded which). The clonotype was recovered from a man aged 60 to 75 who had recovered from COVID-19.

CDR3 sequence: CASSVEPYNSPLHF. The CDR3, as DNA: TGTGCCAGCAGCGTAGAGCCCTATAATTCACCCCTCCACTTT. The chain combines TRBV9 with TRBJ1-6; D remains ambiguous. The CDR3 runs 14 residues. Germline CDR1 SGDLS, CDR2 YYNGEE. Deletions cut 0 bases from V and 2 bases from J, with 3 bases between.